This T cell receptor (beta chain) was captured in a study of blood T cells in healthy people across ages (dated by TCRdb to 2013 to 2016). A note on the overall study: In model experiments, template switching captured about one uniquely barcoded TCR beta cDNA molecule for every two T cells. Age-related changes in TCR beta repertoire diversity were measured in the study by deep sequencing normalized with unique cDNA molecular identifiers. The donors were split into four age groups: young (average about 16 years), middle-aged (roughly 40), aged (roughly 65) and long-lived (roughly 88). Using the same blood draw, the study looked at two additional independent replicas of 1 million unique cDNA reads for two donors, one aged 18 to 29 and the other aged 80 or older.

Libraries were built with 5' RACE. The sequencer was an Illumina HiSeq 2500. The second PCR ran for about 7 to 11 cycles and used a J-beta primer mix along with a sample-barcoded 5' primer. Each TCR beta cDNA molecule received a unique molecular identifier from a template-switch 5' adaptor carrying 12 random nucleotides. Each sample yielded at least 3 million CDR3-containing paired-end reads. First-strand cDNA was synthesized from all RNA with the Mint cDNA synthesis kit, primed by a TRBC-specific oligonucleotide. All cDNA was treated with uracil-DNA glycosylase and then went through a first 18-cycle PCR with the universal primers M1SS and BC2_uni_R. On the study's bioinformatics: Each sample was normalized by randomly selecting 1 million high-quality reads, each carrying a distinct molecular identifier. Reads with shared molecular identifiers were discarded instead of being binned into consensus sequences. MiTCR, set to a Q25 quality threshold and the strictest error-elimination algorithm, was used for CDR3 identification, clonotype clustering and error correction. A nonparametric unseen species model using Euler transformation provided a lower-bound estimate of total TCR beta diversity. Clones were called with MiXCR by TCRdb after fastp trimmed the public reads at Q25, and only in-frame beta chains were retained. Rows matching on CDR3 protein sequence are summarized as one entry with the most common DNA and genes. These V and J calls originate from TCRdb's pipeline instead of the authors' own analysis. Present in this sample are 900,000 to 950,000 distinct CDR3 sequences, 25% to 30% of which were seen just once. Around 9.6% of the sample is taken by the ten largest.

This clonotype was seen a handful of times. Which antigen it targets is not known. No much larger clonotype is one base removed from it; base qualities were not supplied. The junction carries 13 bases between V and J, which are trimmed by 4 bases and 4 bases respectively. Measured from the cysteine to the phenylalanine, the CDR3 is 14 residues long. CDR3 DNA only is kept here, 42 bases in frame from base 1. From the germline V gene, CDR1 is SGHTA and CDR2 is FQGNSA. Systemically healthy Caucasian individuals from Russia, around 38 in total and aged roughly 6 to 95 years, were included as donors. Ten milliliters of peripheral blood were drawn from each donor into EDTA-treated Vacutainer tubes. PBMCs were isolated by Ficoll-Paque density-gradient centrifugation, with at least 7 million obtained per sample. Trizol reagent was used to extract total RNA from the PBMCs, yielding at least 6 micrograms per sample. The percentages of naive CD45RAhigh/CD27high T cells were determined by flow cytometry on a PBMC aliquot from every donor.

The investigation overall reported the following: The percentage of naive T cells measured by flow cytometry correlated strongly with observed TCR beta diversity. Compared with the aged group, the long-lived group had more naive CD4+ T cells, fewer expanded clones and increased TCR diversity, a pattern suggesting age selection. Estimates of total diversity from one million sequenced T cells were regarded as lower bounds and underestimates. As age increased, observed TCR beta diversity per million T cells dropped in a roughly linear way, and a significant reduction was already evident by age 40. Because donor CMV infection status was unknown, age-related changes in expanded clonotypes were potentially confounded. Bulk unsorted PBMC profiling prevented conclusive comparison of naive and antigen-experienced compartments.

This sample also appeared in a second study, on T cells of mothers and their children. From the second report: Nine systemically healthy Caucasian individuals, comprising three mothers and their six children, were included as donors. cDNA synthesis consumed the entire amount of extracted RNA, loaded at approximately 1.5 ug RNA in each 15 ul reaction. In the second PCR, sample barcodes and 2-4 random nucleotides were introduced via the M1S primer. Over 9 million TCR beta CDR3 reads came from each mother, compared with 2.5 million to 3.5 million reads from each child. In both related and unrelated pairs, thymic selection shapes the output of TCR recombination in a similar way, with inherited differences having only a minor effect. Related mother-child pairs always showed normalized repertoire overlap that was slightly higher than in unrelated mother-child pairs, though the difference was never significant. No persistent microchimeric T cell clones were found, with a detection sensitivity of approximately 110 clones per million clonotypes. Deep NGS was used in the study to compare the TCR beta repertoires of mothers and children and to look for features that separate related mother-child pairs from unrelated individuals. Mothers averaged about 37 +/- 4 years of age and children averaged around 10 +/- 4 years. After adapter ligation with NEBNext reagents, the libraries were sequenced on Illumina HiSeq 2000 with 100+100 nt paired-end reads. To prevent cross-contamination, the mother and child libraries were prepared a month apart and were sequenced in separate runs. For each donor, between about 450,000 and 2,300,000 distinct TCR beta clonotypes were identified. Naive TCR beta clonotypes were estimated from low-frequency clonotypes matched to each donor's FACS-determined naive share, without sorting.

The TCR originated in a middle-aged woman in good health. Material: blood. The sequence links TRBV7-2 to TRBJ1-2; the best D guess is TRBD1, with 6 bases matching. The CDR3 reads as follows: CASSSRTEFYGYTF. Read as DNA, the sequence is TGTGCCAGCAGCTCTCGGACAGAATTCTATGGCTACACCTTC.